The text below deals with one T cell receptor (beta chain). Its antigen is still unknown. The data were obtained in a study of T cell responses to AZD1222 COVID-19 vaccine. About the study: Investigators merged groups given second doses at roughly 4 or roughly 12 weeks. Study-wide points: Close to half of all spike-specific TCRs reportedly target regions of the variants that are unmutated.

After removal of 2 bases from V and 6 bases from J, the junction contained 10 bases not matched to a gene. The CDR3 sequence is 16 residues long. Germline values: CDR1 SEHNR, CDR2 FQNEAQ (reference sequence). Data came from immunoSEQ multiplex PCR; TCRdb stores just in-frame clones and leaves some out. Counted here are under 150,000 clones, 80% to 90% occurring once; the ten biggest clones make up roughly 1.6%. The sample was peripheral blood, taken on day 0 of AZD1222 vaccination. This clonotype was sampled from an adult in good health. This chain connects TRBV7-9 to TRBJ1-1; 9 nucleotides match TRBD1. The chain's CDR3 is CASSLSSSRDRAEAFF. CDR3 nucleotide sequence: TGTGCCAGCAGCTTATCATCGTCCCGGGACAGGGCTGAAGCTTTCTTT.